What follows are 2 T cell receptor beta chains derived from one specimen sequenced in a study of shared clonotypes between healthy human individuals. Produced via immunoSEQ multiplex PCR; TCRdb's table is partial and in-frame only. This sample has some 2.1 million clones; over 85% occur once, and the top ten carry 0.1% to 0.15%. The sequenced sample was naive CD4+ T cells sorted from blood. The subset: CD45RA+ positively selected. These receptors were obtained from a man younger than 35 in good health.

V usage is TRBV10-1 and J usage is TRBJ2-7; 7 positions match TRBD2. Germline CDR1 reads WNHNN; CDR2 reads SYGVQD (reference sequence). The CDR3 runs to 13 residues. J gave up 5 bases and V 3 bases, and 4 bases lay outside the gene matches. The CDR3 DNA reads TGCGCCAGCAGTGAAGGCGGGAGAGACGAGCAGTACTTC. Protein sequence: CASSEGGRDEQYF.

As DNA, the CDR3 is TGTGCCAGTTGGGGTGGACAGTCCAATCAGCCCCAGCATTTT. The encoded protein is CASWGGQSNQPQHF. The gene calls are TRBV19 and TRBJ1-5; tentatively, D is TRBD1 (6 bases). V was shortened by 8 bases and J by 3 bases, with 14 bases between the two germline ends. CDR3 length equals 14 residues. Germline V gene lookup returns CDR1 LNHDA and CDR2 SQIVND (reference sequence). The variable domain in full, completed from reference TRBV19 and TRBJ1-5, reads DGGITQSPKYLFRKEGQNVTLSCEQNLNHDAMYWYRQDPGQGLRLIYYSQIVNDFQKGDIAEGYSVSREKKESFPLTVTSAQKNPTAFYLCASWGGQSNQPQHFGDGTRLSIL.